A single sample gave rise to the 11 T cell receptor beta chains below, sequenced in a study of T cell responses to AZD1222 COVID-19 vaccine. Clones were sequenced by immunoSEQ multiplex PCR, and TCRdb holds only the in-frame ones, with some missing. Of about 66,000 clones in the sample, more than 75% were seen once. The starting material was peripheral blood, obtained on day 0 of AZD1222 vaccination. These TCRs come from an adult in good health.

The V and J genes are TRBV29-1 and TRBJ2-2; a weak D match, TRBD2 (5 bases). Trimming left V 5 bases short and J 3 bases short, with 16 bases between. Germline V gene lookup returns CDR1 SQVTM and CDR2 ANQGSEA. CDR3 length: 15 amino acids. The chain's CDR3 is CSVSGYRTDTGELFF. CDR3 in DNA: TGCAGCGTTAGCGGATACCGGACGGACACCGGGGAGCTGTTTTTT.

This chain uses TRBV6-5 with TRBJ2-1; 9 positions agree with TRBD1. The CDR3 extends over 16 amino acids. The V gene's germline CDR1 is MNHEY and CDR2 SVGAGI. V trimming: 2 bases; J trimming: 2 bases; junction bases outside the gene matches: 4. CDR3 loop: CASSYATGGTYNEQFF. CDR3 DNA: TGTGCCAGCAGTTACGCGACAGGGGGAACCTACAATGAGCAGTTCTTC.

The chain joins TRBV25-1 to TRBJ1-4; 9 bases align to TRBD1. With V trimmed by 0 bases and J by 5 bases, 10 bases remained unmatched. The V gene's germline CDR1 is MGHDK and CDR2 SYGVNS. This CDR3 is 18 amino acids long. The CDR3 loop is CASSEYFLPTGGNEKLFF. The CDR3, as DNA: TGTGCCAGCAGTGAATACTTTCTCCCGACAGGGGGAAATGAAAAACTGTTTTTT.

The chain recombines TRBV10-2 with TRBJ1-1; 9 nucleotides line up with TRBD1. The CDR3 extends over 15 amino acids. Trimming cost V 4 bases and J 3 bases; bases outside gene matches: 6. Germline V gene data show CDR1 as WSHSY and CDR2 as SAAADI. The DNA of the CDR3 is TGCGCCAGCAGTGTCCGGACAGGGGATCACACTGAAGCTTTCTTT. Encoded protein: CASSVRTGDHTEAFF.

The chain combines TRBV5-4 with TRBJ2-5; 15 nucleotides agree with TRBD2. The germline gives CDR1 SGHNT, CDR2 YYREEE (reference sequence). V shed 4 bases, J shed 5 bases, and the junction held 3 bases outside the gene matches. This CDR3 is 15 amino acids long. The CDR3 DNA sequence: TGTGCCAGCAGCGCAGGGACTAGCGGGAGGGAGACCCAGTACTTC. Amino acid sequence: CASSAGTSGRETQYF.

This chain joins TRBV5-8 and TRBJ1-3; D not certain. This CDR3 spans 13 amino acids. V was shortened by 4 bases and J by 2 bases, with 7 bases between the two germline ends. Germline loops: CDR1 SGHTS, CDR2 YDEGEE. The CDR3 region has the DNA TGTGCCAGCAGCCCGACCGCTGGAAACACCATATATTTT. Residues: CASSPTAGNTIYF.

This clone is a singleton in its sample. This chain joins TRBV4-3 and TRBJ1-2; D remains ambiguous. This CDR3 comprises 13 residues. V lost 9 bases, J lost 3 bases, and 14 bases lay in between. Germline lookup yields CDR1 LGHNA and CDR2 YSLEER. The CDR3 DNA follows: TGCGCCAGTCGTGGGGAGGGCGACTATGGCTACACCTTC. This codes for CASRGEGDYGYTF.

The CDR3 DNA reads as TGCGCCAGCAGTGAGTGGCAGGGACGCAATCAGCCCCAGCATTTT. Amino acid sequence: CASSEWQGRNQPQHF. The chain recombines TRBV10-2 with TRBJ1-5, with a tentative D call TRBD1 (5 bases). The V end lost 1 base, the J end lost 2 bases, and 9 bases lay between the germline ends. Germline V gene sequence: CDR1 WSHSY, CDR2 SAAADI. The CDR3 is made up of 15 amino acids.

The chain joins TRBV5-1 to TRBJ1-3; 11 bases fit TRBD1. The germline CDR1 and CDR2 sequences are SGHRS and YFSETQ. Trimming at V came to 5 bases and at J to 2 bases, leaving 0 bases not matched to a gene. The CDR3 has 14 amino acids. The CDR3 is CASRDRGPGNTIYF. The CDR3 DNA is TGCGCCAGCAGGGACAGGGGGCCTGGAAACACCATATATTTT.

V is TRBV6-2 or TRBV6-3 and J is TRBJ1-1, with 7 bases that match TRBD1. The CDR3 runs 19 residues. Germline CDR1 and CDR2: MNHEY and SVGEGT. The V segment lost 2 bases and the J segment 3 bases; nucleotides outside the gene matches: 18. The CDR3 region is CASSYNRRGGAKRDTEAFF. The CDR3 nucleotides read TGTGCCAGCAGTTACAACCGCAGAGGGGGCGCAAAAAGGGACACTGAAGCTTTCTTT.

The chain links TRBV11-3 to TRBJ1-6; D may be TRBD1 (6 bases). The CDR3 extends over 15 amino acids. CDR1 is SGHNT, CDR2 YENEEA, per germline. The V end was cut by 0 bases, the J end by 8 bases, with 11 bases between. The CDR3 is CASSLDQGQYSPLHF. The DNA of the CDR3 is TGTGCCAGCAGCTTAGATCAAGGACAGTATTCACCCCTCCACTTT.